Listed below are T cell receptor beta chains from one sample, sequenced in a study of T cell responses to AZD1222 COVID-19 vaccine. Data came from immunoSEQ multiplex PCR; TCRdb stores just in-frame clones and leaves some out. Of around 100,000 clones detected, approximately 90% appear once; the ten largest clones hold about a fifth. The material was peripheral blood, obtained on day 0 of AZD1222 vaccination. These receptors were collected from an adult in good health. CDR3s include the opening cysteine and the closing phenylalanine or tryptophan. Fields, in order: D gene, J gene, V gene, CDR3 protein. A D gene is named only where the DNA matches it firmly.

d_gene: TRBD1; j_gene: TRBJ2-3; v_gene: TRBV28; CDR3aa: CASSTGGAEGDTQYF
d_gene: -; j_gene: TRBJ1-4; v_gene: TRBV5-1; CDR3aa: CASSAGSTGLREKLFF
d_gene: -; j_gene: TRBJ1-1; v_gene: TRBV5-1; CDR3aa: CASATQGMNTEAFF
d_gene: TRBD1; j_gene: TRBJ1-6; v_gene: TRBV7-9; CDR3aa: CASSSLGTANSPLHF
d_gene: TRBD2; j_gene: TRBJ2-1; v_gene: TRBV7-2; CDR3aa: CASSRYSGTLSNEQFF
d_gene: -; j_gene: TRBJ2-3; v_gene: TRBV5-1; CDR3aa: CASSGSGHGSDTQYF
d_gene: TRBD2; j_gene: TRBJ2-7; v_gene: TRBV10-2; CDR3aa: CASSEFASGGSYEQYF
d_gene: -; j_gene: TRBJ1-1; v_gene: TRBV5-8; CDR3aa: CASSRGGNTEAFF
d_gene: TRBD1; j_gene: TRBJ1-2; v_gene: TRBV4-1; CDR3aa: CASSQPMTGGYGYTF
d_gene: -; j_gene: TRBJ2-5; v_gene: TRBV14; CDR3aa: CASSYSVGETQYF
d_gene: -; j_gene: TRBJ2-1; v_gene: TRBV11-2; CDR3aa: CASSLDIRPYNEQFF
d_gene: -; j_gene: TRBJ2-1; v_gene: TRBV5-5; CDR3aa: CASSPGGRGYNEQFF
d_gene: TRBD1; j_gene: TRBJ2-7; v_gene: TRBV11-2; CDR3aa: CASSLGGQGAREQYF
d_gene: TRBD2; j_gene: TRBJ2-3; v_gene: TRBV6-4; CDR3aa: CASRAGGLTDTQYF
d_gene: -; j_gene: TRBJ1-1; v_gene: TRBV12-5; CDR3aa: CASGLSGYEAFF
d_gene: TRBD1; j_gene: TRBJ1-2; v_gene: TRBV5-5; CDR3aa: CASSLGGGVNYGYTF
d_gene: -; j_gene: TRBJ1-1; v_gene: TRBV3-1/TRBV3-2; CDR3aa: CASRRKGDTLNTEAFF
d_gene: TRBD1; j_gene: TRBJ1-2; v_gene: TRBV3-1/TRBV3-2; CDR3aa: CASARQGQTSTFHGYTF
d_gene: -; j_gene: TRBJ2-7; v_gene: TRBV25-1; CDR3aa: CASTEGQGYHEQYF
d_gene: -; j_gene: TRBJ2-1; v_gene: TRBV21-1; CDR3aa: CASSKVGTNSYNEQFF
d_gene: -; j_gene: TRBJ1-1; v_gene: TRBV19; CDR3aa: CASSNRPGRGNTEAFF
d_gene: TRBD1; j_gene: TRBJ2-7; v_gene: TRBV19; CDR3aa: CATSPGQGVRYEQYF
d_gene: -; j_gene: TRBJ1-6; v_gene: TRBV5-4; CDR3aa: CASSSITNSPLHF
d_gene: -; j_gene: TRBJ1-1; v_gene: TRBV29-1; CDR3aa: CSAWGGKSEAFF
d_gene: TRBD1; j_gene: TRBJ1-2; v_gene: TRBV28; CDR3aa: CASRAGTARGYTF
d_gene: -; j_gene: TRBJ2-7; v_gene: TRBV7-9; CDR3aa: CASSLVRTEGNEQYF
d_gene: -; j_gene: TRBJ1-2; v_gene: TRBV11-2; CDR3aa: CASSLPGDSYGYTF
d_gene: -; j_gene: TRBJ2-7; v_gene: TRBV28; CDR3aa: CASTLAGQGYEQYF
d_gene: -; j_gene: TRBJ1-2; v_gene: TRBV5-4; CDR3aa: CASSLLAGDGYTF
d_gene: TRBD1; j_gene: TRBJ1-6; v_gene: TRBV7-9; CDR3aa: CASSPDRLNSPLHF
d_gene: TRBD1; j_gene: TRBJ1-4; v_gene: TRBV19; CDR3aa: CASSAQGATNEKLFF
d_gene: -; j_gene: TRBJ2-2; v_gene: TRBV7-2; CDR3aa: CASSSGWGSRELFF
d_gene: TRBD1; j_gene: TRBJ1-1; v_gene: TRBV7-8; CDR3aa: CASSLGQGWMNTEAFF
d_gene: TRBD2; j_gene: TRBJ2-7; v_gene: TRBV10-3; CDR3aa: CAISASGGSYEQYF
d_gene: -; j_gene: TRBJ2-1; v_gene: TRBV7-8; CDR3aa: CASSLAWAISYNEQFF
d_gene: TRBD1; j_gene: TRBJ1-4; v_gene: TRBV27; CDR3aa: CASSLSGTGGRIKLFF
d_gene: -; j_gene: TRBJ1-2; v_gene: TRBV14; CDR3aa: CASSLLGEGGYTF
d_gene: -; j_gene: TRBJ1-1; v_gene: TRBV29-1; CDR3aa: CSVGGANTEAFF
d_gene: -; j_gene: TRBJ2-5; v_gene: TRBV11-2; CDR3aa: CASSPRYLRQETQYF
d_gene: -; j_gene: TRBJ2-3; v_gene: TRBV2; CDR3aa: CASSVSTDTQYF
d_gene: -; j_gene: TRBJ2-6; v_gene: TRBV3-1/TRBV3-2; CDR3aa: CASSQTLRQLLSGANVLTF
d_gene: TRBD2; j_gene: TRBJ2-7; v_gene: TRBV7-2; CDR3aa: CASSVSGRDHEQYF
d_gene: TRBD1; j_gene: TRBJ2-1; v_gene: TRBV23-1; CDR3aa: CASSQSWDRVGAALNEQFF